The 3 T cell receptor beta chains in this list originate from one sample, sequenced in a study of human T cells and chemical hapten exposure. The time point is: patch test 1, 2 weeks after DPC sensitization. Treatment given: therapeutic diphenylcyclopropenone sensitization with weekly scalp DPC. A single record per CDR3 protein comes from TCRdb applying MiXCR to the RACE reads. The repertoire holds just under 350,000 distinct CDR3 sequences, with about 7% as singletons. The specimen comprised whole blood, sampled in connection with sensitization to the hapten diphenylcyclopropenone (DPC). The receptors stem from a woman between 18 and 30 years old with alopecia areata. Some clones in this sample may be carry-over from other donors' samples.

This clonotype was counted many times. V is TRBV12-3 or TRBV12-4 and J is TRBJ2-4; the match to TRBD2 covers 7 bases. The CDR3 is 13 amino acids. After removal of 7 bases from V and 14 bases from J, the junction contained 14 bases not matched to a gene. As DNA, the CDR3 is TGTGCCAGCACCCGCGCGGCCAGCGGGGTGGAGTACTTC. It yields the protein CASTRAASGVEYF.

This chain joins TRBV4-2 and TRBJ2-1, with D possibly TRBD1 on 6 matching bases. Germline V gives CDR1 LGHNA, CDR2 YNFKEQ. The CDR3 has 15 residues. V dropped 0 bases and J dropped 8 bases, with 14 bases sitting between them. CDR3 sequence: CASSQETLQGHEQFF. The DNA for the CDR3 is TGTGCCAGCAGCCAAGAGACTCTACAGGGCCATGAGCAGTTCTTC.

This clonotype was picked up many times. This rearrangement joins TRBV3-1 to TRBJ2-1; D remains ambiguous. The ends were cut back, 0 bases at V and 3 bases at J, with 3 bases in the middle. Germline V gene data show CDR1 as LGHDT and CDR2 as YNNKEL (reference sequence). The CDR3 extends over 13 amino acids. In DNA form, the CDR3 reads TGTGCCAGCAGCCAAGAAGTCTACAATGAGCAGTTCTTC. Translated, it gives CASSQEVYNEQFF.